This T cell receptor (beta chain) emerged from a study of CD8 T cells in ankylosing spondylitis. The CDR3 spans 12 residues. V was pared by 6 bases and J by 4 bases, with 8 bases between. CDR1 and CDR2 from the germline V gene are SEHNR and FQNEAQ (reference sequence). This clonotype was observed a few times. TCRdb itself ran the 5' RACE reads through MiXCR, one entry per CDR3 protein. There are some 300,000 distinct CDR3 sequences in the sample; around 20% occur only once, and about 4% lies in the top ten. The clonotype was recovered from a female donor with ankylosing spondylitis or in good health (not recorded which). The rearrangement links TRBV7-9 to TRBJ2-3; D is uncertain. Source material: blood, either unsorted or a sorted T cell fraction (not recorded which). CDR3 coding DNA: TGTGCCAGCAGAAAGGTGGCAGATACGCAGTATTTT. Its translation is CASRKVADTQYF. Filled out from reference TRBV7-9 and TRBJ2-3, the complete variable domain reads DTGVSQNPRHKITKRGQNVTFRCDPISEHNRLYWYRQTLGQGPEFLTYFQNEAQLEKSRLLSDRFSAERPKGSFSTLEIQRTEQGDSAMYLCASRKVADTQYFGPGTRLTVL.